Listed here are 20 T cell receptor beta chains from one sample, sequenced in a study of cytomegalovirus exposure and HLA in healthy donors. Researchers ran the PCR with 60 Vbeta and 13 Jbeta primers. Here immunoSEQ multiplex PCR was the method, and the copy in TCRdb shows in-frame clones only, minus some. The sample table includes 140,000 to 150,000 clones. Sequencing was done on a sample of PBMCs. Every receptor here comes from a male donor in good health and CMV-seronegative.

The chain links TRBV7-9 to TRBJ1-2; maybe TRBD1 (5 bases). V gave up 5 bases and J gave up 6 bases, with 13 bases separating them. This CDR3 comprises 13 residues. Germline V lookup: CDR1 SEHNR, CDR2 FQNEAQ (reference sequence). For the CDR3, the DNA is TGTGCCAGCAGCCCAGGGATTGTGGATGGCTACACCTTC. Translation gives CASSPGIVDGYTF.

V usage is TRBV15 and J usage is TRBJ1-4; 7 bases align to TRBD1. After removal of 5 bases from V and 6 bases from J, the junction contained 6 bases not matched to a gene. Germline CDR1 is LNHNV and CDR2 is YYDKDF (reference sequence). CDR3 length: 14 amino acids. CDR3 sequence (DNA): TGTGCCACCAGCTCAGGGGGAGTAGATGAAAAACTGTTTTTT. It yields the protein CATSSGGVDEKLFF.

The rearrangement uses TRBV11-2 and TRBJ1-2; maybe TRBD1 (5 bases). Trimming removed 4 bases from V and 1 base from J, with 13 bases in between. Germline V gives CDR1 SGHAT, CDR2 FQNNGV. CDR3 size: 15 residues. The chain's CDR3 is CASSSGRGINYGYTF. DNA of the CDR3: TGTGCCAGCAGCTCCGGAAGGGGTATTAACTATGGCTACACCTTC.

This sequence joins TRBV10-3 and TRBJ1-6, with 8 bases lining up with TRBD1. Germline loops: CDR1 ENHRY, CDR2 SYGVKD. CDR3 length: 14 amino acids. V gave up 11 bases and J gave up 2 bases; unmatched junction bases: 5. CDR3 DNA sequence: TGTGCCTCGACAGGGGAGGCCTATAATTCACCCCTCCACTTT. Translation gives CASTGEAYNSPLHF.

The rearrangement links TRBV18 to TRBJ1-2; 12 nucleotides match TRBD1. The V gene's germline CDR1 is KGHSH and CDR2 LQKENI. Trimming at V came to 2 bases and at J to 8 bases, leaving 6 bases not matched to a gene. The CDR3 consists of 15 residues. In nucleotides, the CDR3 is TGTGCCAGCTCACCAGGGGGACAGGGGGCGCAGGGCTACACCTTC. It encodes CASSPGGQGAQGYTF.

The chain is built from TRBV10-3 and TRBJ1-1; D is perhaps TRBD1 (5 bases). V gave up 3 bases and J gave up 7 bases, with 12 bases separating them. Germline V gene data show CDR1 as ENHRY and CDR2 as SYGVKD. The length of the CDR3 is 13 residues. For the CDR3, the DNA is TGTGCCATCAGTGATAGGGGCGAAGGTGAAGCTTTCTTT. The encoded protein is CAISDRGEGEAFF.

V and J are TRBV27 and TRBJ2-1, with 8 bases fitting TRBD2. Germline loops: CDR1 MNHEY, CDR2 SMNVEV (reference sequence). CDR3 length equals 18 residues. After removal of 5 bases from V and 7 bases from J, the junction contained 19 bases not matched to a gene. Here the CDR3 DNA reads TGTGCCAGCAGTCTCCCCGGGAGGGACGGTCGACTTGCTAATGAGCAGTTCTTC. It specifies CASSLPGRDGRLANEQFF.

The chain carries TRBV30 and TRBJ2-7; 7 bases map to TRBD1. Germline lookup yields CDR1 GTSNPN and CDR2 SVGIG (reference sequence). J was trimmed by 1 base and V by 1 base; bases with no gene match: 10. The CDR3 consists of 16 residues. The CDR3 loop reads CAWSGGQVGYSYEQYF. DNA of the CDR3: TGTGCCTGGAGTGGAGGACAGGTCGGATATTCCTACGAGCAGTACTTC.

This rearrangement joins TRBV29-1 to TRBJ1-1, with 9 bases that match TRBD1. This CDR3 is 12 amino acids long. V shed 8 bases, J shed 3 bases, and the junction held 4 bases outside the gene matches. Per germline, CDR1 SQVTM and CDR2 ANQGSEA. CDR3 amino acids: CSSRDRDTEAFF. The CDR3 coding sequence is TGCAGCTCCCGGGACAGGGACACTGAAGCTTTCTTT.

This chain links TRBV7-3 with TRBJ2-3; 9 nucleotides match TRBD2. The junction had 7 bases not matched to a gene; V was cut back by 5 bases and J by 4 bases. Germline-derived CDR1 and CDR2 are SGHTA and FQGTGA. The CDR3 has 15 residues. DNA of the CDR3: TGTGCCAGCAGCCCTACTAGCGGGTATCCAGATACGCAGTATTTT. It yields the protein CASSPTSGYPDTQYF.

The gene calls are TRBV19 and TRBJ1-2; D not resolved. Trimming removed 2 bases at V and 7 bases at J, with 17 bases between. CDR3 length equals 15 residues. Germline CDR1 and CDR2: LNHDA and SQIVND (reference sequence). CDR3 nucleotide sequence: TGTGCCAGTAGTATAAGCTGGCAGGCTGACGGTGGCTACACCTTC. This encodes CASSISWQADGGYTF. The full variable domain, its missing parts supplied by reference TRBV19 and TRBJ1-2, is DGGITQSPKYLFRKEGQNVTLSCEQNLNHDAMYWYRQDPGQGLRLIYYSQIVNDFQKGDIAEGYSVSREKKESFPLTVTSAQKNPTAFYLCASSISWQADGGYTFGSGTRLTVV.

The chain uses TRBV12-2 and TRBJ2-3; the D call of TRBD1 is as the table states it, not checked on the DNA. TRBV12-2 is a pseudogene locus. The CDR3 loop spans 14 amino acids. Here the CDR3 reads CASRFRSGVDTQYF. In DNA form, the CDR3 reads TGTGCAAGTCGCTTCCGATCAGGGGTAGATACGCAGTATTTT.

The chain couples TRBV19 to TRBJ1-2; 7 positions match TRBD1. The V gene's germline CDR1 is LNHDA and CDR2 SQIVND (reference sequence). The CDR3 extends over 13 amino acids. The V and J ends lost 5 bases and 8 bases, in that order; junction bases with no gene match: 8. The CDR3 region is CASSARDSWGYTF. CDR3 nucleotide sequence: TGTGCCAGTAGTGCGAGGGACAGCTGGGGCTACACCTTC.

For this clone: Other nucleotide sequences from this sample produce the same CDR3. The J gene is TRBJ2-2, the V gene TRBV5-1, with 9 positions matching TRBD2. Germline assignment: CDR1 SGHRS and CDR2 YFSETQ. The CDR3 extends over 15 amino acids. Trimming at V came to 4 bases and at J to 6 bases, leaving 7 bases not matched to a gene. The DNA for the CDR3 is TGCGCCAGCAGCCCGACGACTAGCGGACCCGGGGAGCTGTTTTTT. It translates to CASSPTTSGPGELFF.

The V and J genes are TRBV5-6 and TRBJ1-2; D not resolved. This CDR3 has 15 amino acids. Germline CDR1 reads SGHDT; CDR2 reads YYEEEE. Trimming removed 2 bases at V and 4 bases at J, with 15 bases between. The CDR3 DNA reads TGTGCCAGCAGCTTACGATTTCTTTCGGGCTATGGCTACACCTTC. It codes for CASSLRFLSGYGYTF.

This sequence joins TRBV9 and TRBJ2-3, with 7 positions matching TRBD2. The CDR3 contains 15 residues. The ends lost 0 bases at V and 8 bases at J; junction bases unmatched: 9. Germline V gives CDR1 SGDLS, CDR2 YYNGEE. CDR3 region: CASSVAPSGAGTQYF. The CDR3 DNA reads TGTGCCAGCAGCGTAGCCCCAAGCGGGGCGGGTACGCAGTATTTT.

The chain couples TRBV4-2 to TRBJ1-2, with 7 bases matching TRBD1. Losses at the gene ends were 1 base for V and 8 bases for J; bases not matched to a gene: 7. Germline V lookup: CDR1 LGHNA, CDR2 YNFKEQ. This CDR3 is 14 amino acids long. CDR3 DNA: TGTGCCAGCAGCCAAGTAACAGGGGCGGAGGGCTACACCTTC. Protein sequence: CASSQVTGAEGYTF.

This chain joins TRBV4-2 and TRBJ2-7, with TRBD2 matching over 10 bases. Losses at the gene ends were 3 bases for V and 2 bases for J; bases not matched to a gene: 7. Germline values: CDR1 LGHNA, CDR2 YNFKEQ. The CDR3 sequence is 16 residues long. The CDR3 coding sequence is TGTGCCAGCAGCCAGGCGGGACTAGCGTTCGCCTACGAGCAGTACTTC. Protein sequence: CASSQAGLAFAYEQYF.

V and J are TRBV10-1 and TRBJ1-5; TRBD1 matches 9 bases. V lost 4 bases to trimming and J lost 4 bases; unmatched junction nucleotides: 5. Germline V gene data show CDR1 as WNHNN and CDR2 as SYGVQD (reference sequence). The CDR3 has 15 amino acids. The CDR3 loop is CASSGGTGQNQPQHF. Here the CDR3 DNA reads TGCGCCAGCAGTGGAGGGACAGGGCAAAATCAGCCCCAGCATTTT.

The J gene is TRBJ1-5, the V gene TRBV7-6; D uncertain. The CDR3 is 13 residues long. Deletions cut 2 bases from V and 7 bases from J, with 9 bases between. CDR1 is SGHVS and CDR2 is FNYEAQ in the germline V gene. The chain's CDR3 is CASSLFPVQPQHF. CDR3 DNA: TGTGCCAGCAGCTTATTTCCTGTCCAGCCCCAGCATTTT.